These 32 T cell receptor beta chains came from one sample sequenced in a study of CD8+ T cells in alopecia areata. The treatment was: oral pan-JAK inhibitor, 5-10 mg twice daily. Sequencing templates came from extracted RNA that was reverse transcribed into cDNA. Assay used: immunoSEQ multiplex PCR; TCRdb lists only in-frame clones, some missing. The sample has about 190,000 clones, 60% to 70% seen once. Here the sequenced sample was CD4+ T cells sorted from blood, taken at week 4, from a patient treated with tofacitinib. The source is a human donor with alopecia areata.

The chain joins TRBV6-6 to TRBJ1-2, with a possible D match to TRBD1 (5 bases). CDR1 and CDR2 (germline): MNHNY, SVGAGI (reference sequence). The V and J ends lost 6 bases and 4 bases respectively, with 15 bases between them. The CDR3 sequence is 14 residues long. The CDR3 DNA sequence: TGTGCCAGCAGCCCCGGGGGAACAGGCTATGGCTACACCTTC. Its translation: CASSPGGTGYGYTF.

The chain has TRBV4-3 and TRBJ2-1; D unresolved. Germline V gives CDR1 LGHNA, CDR2 YSLEER. This CDR3 region has 11 residues. The V end was cut by 1 base, the J end by 13 bases, with 8 bases between. The CDR3 reads CASSQGPRQFF. The DNA for the CDR3 is TGCGCCAGCAGCCAAGGGCCCCGACAGTTCTTC.

The table lists this clone with a count of one. The chain carries TRBV29-1 and TRBJ2-1; 9 bases are shared with TRBD1. The CDR3 has 14 residues. Germline V gene data show CDR1 as SQVTM and CDR2 as ANQGSEA. V gave up 7 bases and J gave up 2 bases; unmatched junction bases: 6. CDR3 sequence (DNA): TGCAGCGGGTGGACAGGGGAAGCCTACAATGAGCAGTTCTTC. Its translation is CSGWTGEAYNEQFF.

The gene calls are TRBV4-1 and TRBJ2-5, with a weak D call TRBD2 (5 bases). The CDR3 runs 18 residues. CDR1 and CDR2 (germline): MGHRA, YSYEKL. The ends were cut back, 1 base at V and 2 bases at J, with 20 bases in the middle. Here the CDR3 reads CASSQARWEYDLQETQYF. The CDR3 DNA sequence: TGCGCCAGCAGCCAAGCTCGGTGGGAGTATGACTTACAAGAGACCCAGTACTTC.

The CDR3 loop is CASSLQRETQYF. The CDR3 coding sequence is TGTGCCAGCAGTCTGCAGCGAGAGACCCAGTACTTC. V is TRBV5-4 and J is TRBJ2-5, with no clear D. CDR1 and CDR2 (germline): SGHNT, YYREEE (reference sequence). The CDR3 has 12 amino acids. V was shortened by 5 bases and J by 4 bases, with 9 bases between the two germline ends.

This clone was seen more than once but under ten times. The gene calls are TRBV19 and TRBJ1-2; a possible D gene is TRBD1 (5 bases). Germline values: CDR1 LNHDA, CDR2 SQIVND (reference sequence). Trimming removed 7 bases at V and 3 bases at J, with 15 bases between. This CDR3 has 14 residues. The CDR3: CASNNLGQDYGYTF. CDR3 in DNA: TGTGCCAGTAATAACTTGGGGCAGGACTATGGCTACACCTTC.

The chain is built from TRBV30 and TRBJ1-5; unclear D gene. Trimming removed 4 bases from V and 4 bases from J, with 11 bases in between. From germline, CDR1 is GTSNPN and CDR2 SVGIG (reference sequence). This CDR3 spans 13 amino acids. The DNA of the CDR3 is TGTGCCTGGACCATGGGAGAAAATCAGCCCCAGCATTTT. It encodes CAWTMGENQPQHF.

The chain is built from TRBV6-5 and TRBJ2-7; D uncertain. V lost 9 bases, J lost 7 bases, and 13 bases lay in between. Germline lookup yields CDR1 MNHEY and CDR2 SVGAGI. The CDR3 is 11 residues long. The CDR3 DNA reads TGTGCCAGTACGTCCTCTCGGGAGCAGTACTTC. Residues: CASTSSREQYF.

J is TRBJ2-3 and V is TRBV29-1; D is possibly TRBD2 (6 bases). The CDR3 has 15 amino acids. The V end lost 4 bases, the J end lost 0 bases, and 14 bases lay between the germline ends. Germline V gene data show CDR1 as SQVTM and CDR2 as ANQGSEA. The CDR3 is CSVGGRGASTDTQYF. In nucleotides, the CDR3 is TGCAGCGTTGGAGGGCGGGGCGCTAGCACAGATACGCAGTATTTT.

The chain recombines TRBV4-1 with TRBJ2-7; 7 bases line up with TRBD2. CDR1 is MGHRA, CDR2 YSYEKL, per germline. This CDR3 region has 18 residues. V lost 0 bases and J lost 0; bases outside the gene matches: 11. CDR3 loop: CASSQDSGRGGSSYEQYF. The DNA of the CDR3 is TGCGCCAGCAGCCAAGATTCGGGGAGGGGCGGGAGCTCCTACGAGCAGTACTTC.

This clone was recorded a few times. The genes are TRBV29-1 and TRBJ2-2, with D possibly being TRBD2 (5 bases). This CDR3 contains 11 residues. CDR1 SQVTM and CDR2 ANQGSEA come from the germline V gene. This CDR3 is CTVRDTGELFF. The CDR3, as DNA: TGCACCGTGCGGGACACCGGGGAGCTGTTTTTT.

The CDR3 is CAWSVGKTDTQYF. CDR3 bases: TGTGCCTGGAGTGTAGGGAAGACAGATACGCAGTATTTT. The J gene is TRBJ2-3, the V gene TRBV30; unclear D gene. The germline V and J ends were trimmed by 0 bases and 3 bases, with 7 bases remaining between them. CDR1 GTSNPN and CDR2 SVGIG come from the germline V gene (reference sequence). The CDR3 sequence is 13 residues long.

The chain joins TRBV29-1 to TRBJ2-2, with 12 bases matching TRBD2. J was trimmed by 6 bases and V by 7 bases; bases with no gene match: 3. CDR1 SQVTM and CDR2 ANQGSEA come from the germline V gene. This CDR3 contains 13 residues. The DNA for the CDR3 is TGCAGCGGGAGACTAGCGGGAGCCGGGGAGCTGTTTTTT. This codes for CSGRLAGAGELFF.

The V gene is TRBV19, the J gene TRBJ1-2; TRBD1 agrees at 9 bases. CDR1 is LNHDA and CDR2 is SQIVND in the germline V gene (reference sequence). The V and J ends lost 5 bases and 4 bases, in that order; junction bases with no gene match: 11. CDR3 length: 16 amino acids. The CDR3 loop is CASSLITGTGPYGYTF. In DNA form, the CDR3 reads TGTGCCAGTAGTCTGATAACCGGGACAGGGCCCTATGGCTACACCTTC.

The chain has TRBV6-4 and TRBJ2-2; TRBD1 matches at 12 bases. V dropped 2 bases and J dropped 8; count of bases not matched to a gene: 6. CDR3 length: 16 residues. Germline V gene sequence: CDR1 MRHNA, CDR2 SNTAGT. CDR3 region: CASSDTGQGAAGELFF. The CDR3 bases are TGTGCCAGCAGTGACACGGGACAGGGGGCTGCAGGGGAGCTGTTTTTT.

To note about this clone: One end of the junction varies from germline; a read error may be responsible. J is TRBJ2-7 and V is TRBV5-4, with D possibly called TRBD1 or TRBD2 (6 bases each). This CDR3 contains 12 residues. CDR1 is SGHNT and CDR2 is YYREEE in the germline V gene (reference sequence). The CDR3 is CASSLRGVVAVF. For the CDR3, the DNA is TGTGCCAGCAGCCTGAGGGGGGTTGTGGCCGTCTTC.

The rearrangement uses TRBV30 and TRBJ1-3; possible D gene TRBD1, 6 bases. Germline values: CDR1 GTSNPN, CDR2 SVGIG (reference sequence). This CDR3 spans 12 amino acids. This chain's CDR3 is CVGTNSGNTIYF. As DNA, the CDR3 is TGTGTCGGGACAAACTCTGGAAACACCATATATTTT.

Only a few counts were recorded for this clone. The V and J genes are TRBV27 and TRBJ2-5, with 8 nucleotides matching TRBD1. Germline V gene data show CDR1 as MNHEY and CDR2 as SMNVEV (reference sequence). The CDR3 spans 16 residues. With 5 bases clipped from V and 5 bases from J, the junction kept 13 bases outside the gene matches. The CDR3 loop is CASSPLPGTGGETQYF. The CDR3 region has the DNA TGTGCCAGCAGTCCCCTCCCCGGGACAGGCGGGGAGACCCAGTACTTC.

This chain uses TRBV25-1 with TRBJ2-5; a possible D gene is TRBD2 (5 bases). The V and J ends lost 2 bases and 5 bases respectively, with 12 bases between them. This CDR3 region has 14 residues. Germline lookup yields CDR1 MGHDK and CDR2 SYGVNS. CDR3: CASSEQEAWETQYF. The CDR3 bases are TGTGCCAGCAGTGAACAGGAGGCTTGGGAGACCCAGTACTTC.

This clone was counted a few times. The chain has TRBV29-1 and TRBJ2-5; D call uncertain. The CDR3 has 12 residues. Deletions cut 3 bases from V and 7 bases from J, with 12 bases between. CDR1 is SQVTM, CDR2 ANQGSEA, per germline. Here the CDR3 DNA reads TGCAGCGTTGAGTACGGAAAGGGGACCCAGTACTTC. It specifies CSVEYGKGTQYF.

This clone was recorded once. The V and J genes are TRBV29-1 and TRBJ2-7, with TRBD2 identical over 15 bases. The V segment lost 6 bases and the J segment 1 base; nucleotides outside the gene matches: 1. The germline V gene encodes CDR1 SQVTM and CDR2 ANQGSEA. This CDR3 comprises 14 residues. CDR3 region: CSVGTSGRSYEQYF. In DNA, the CDR3 is TGCAGCGTGGGGACTAGCGGGAGGTCCTACGAGCAGTACTTC.

On this clone: In the same sample, other DNA sequences code for this CDR3. The V call is TRBV29-1, the J call TRBJ1-3; 9 bases fit TRBD1. This CDR3 has 13 amino acids. Germline CDR1 reads SQVTM; CDR2 reads ANQGSEA. With V trimmed by 6 bases and J by 2 bases, 2 bases remained unmatched. As DNA, the CDR3 is TGCAGCGTACACAGGGGGCCTGGAAACACCATATATTTT. Protein: CSVHRGPGNTIYF.

Note on this clone: The sample has other DNA sequences that encode this CDR3 too. The chain carries TRBV7-9 and TRBJ2-6; D remains unclear. The length of the CDR3 is 13 residues. The germline V and J ends were trimmed by 3 bases and 4 bases, with 4 bases remaining between them. Germline-derived CDR1 and CDR2 are SEHNR and FQNEAQ (reference sequence). The CDR3 coding sequence is TGTGCCAGCAGCTTTGCGGGGGCCAACGTCCTGACTTTC. Translated: CASSFAGANVLTF.

V and J are TRBV7-2 and TRBJ2-5; 12 bases match TRBD1. This CDR3 region has 17 residues. Germline V gene lookup returns CDR1 SGHTA and CDR2 FQGNSA. After removal of 3 bases from V and 4 bases from J, the junction contained 9 bases not matched to a gene. CDR3 bases: TGTGCCAGCAGCTTCCAGACCGGGACAGGGGGCGGAGAGACCCAGTACTTC. The encoded protein is CASSFQTGTGGGETQYF.

The chain is built from TRBV19 and TRBJ2-3; D gene unclear. Germline CDR1 LNHDA, CDR2 SQIVND (reference sequence). Trimming left V 6 bases short and J 4 bases short, with 5 bases between. CDR3 length equals 11 residues. The DNA of the CDR3 is TGTGCCAGTAGGAGCGCAGATACGCAGTATTTT. Protein product: CASRSADTQYF.

The V gene is TRBV27, the J gene TRBJ1-5; no clear D. Germline V gene data show CDR1 as MNHEY and CDR2 as SMNVEV (reference sequence). The length of the CDR3 is 15 residues. The V end lost 7 bases, the J end lost 0 bases, and 13 bases lay between the germline ends. The CDR3 DNA follows: TGTGCCAGCAAACCCTTTCAGAGTAGCAATCAGCCCCAGCATTTT. Protein sequence: CASKPFQSSNQPQHF.

The genes are TRBV30 and TRBJ1-4; TRBD1 agrees at 7 bases. V lost 3 bases to trimming and J lost 10 bases; unmatched junction nucleotides: 8. Germline V gives CDR1 GTSNPN, CDR2 SVGIG (reference sequence). The CDR3 loop spans 13 amino acids. In DNA, the CDR3 is TGTGCCTGGAGGAACCCCGACAGGGCAAAACTGTTTTTT. It yields the protein CAWRNPDRAKLFF.

This chain links TRBV25-1 with TRBJ2-5; D unclear. V lost 3 bases to trimming and J lost 5 bases, with 7 bases between them. The germline CDR1 and CDR2 sequences are MGHDK and SYGVNS. This CDR3 has 12 residues. The CDR3 DNA reads as TGTGCCAGCAGTGAGAGGTGGGAGACCCAGTACTTC. Protein sequence: CASSERWETQYF.

CDR3 sequence (DNA): TGTGCCACCAGACACCTACCAAACACTGAAGCTTTCTTT. It codes for CATRHLPNTEAFF. The chain joins TRBV30 to TRBJ1-1; D remains ambiguous. CDR3 length: 13 amino acids. V was trimmed by 8 bases and J by 2 bases, leaving 15 bases between them. Germline lookup yields CDR1 GTSNPN and CDR2 SVGIG (reference sequence).

Comments on this clone: Within the sample, other DNA sequences also encode this same CDR3. The chain uses TRBV30 and TRBJ2-4; D is undetermined. V was clipped by 0 bases and J by 0 bases, with 6 bases between them. In germline, CDR1 is GTSNPN, CDR2 SVGIG (reference sequence). This CDR3 comprises 14 residues. The CDR3 is CAWSVRLAKNIQYF. The CDR3 DNA reads as TGTGCCTGGAGTGTGCGGCTAGCCAAAAACATTCAGTACTTC.

This clone was seen just once. V and J are TRBV5-5 and TRBJ1-2; tentative D call: TRBD1 (5 bases). The germline CDR1 and CDR2 sequences are SGHKS and YYEKEE (reference sequence). CDR3 length: 15 residues. Deletions cut 0 bases from V and 8 bases from J, with 17 bases between. This CDR3 reads CASSLGGGQARGYTF. The CDR3 region has the DNA TGTGCCAGCAGCTTGGGAGGAGGACAAGCGCGGGGCTACACCTTC.

The J gene is TRBJ1-1, the V gene TRBV20-1; a possible D gene is TRBD1 (5 bases). This CDR3 comprises 10 residues. Germline-derived CDR1 and CDR2 are DFQATT and SNEGSKA (reference sequence). CDR3 DNA: TGCAGCGGGCGGGGGACTGAAGCTTTCTTT. This sequence encodes CSGRGTEAFF.